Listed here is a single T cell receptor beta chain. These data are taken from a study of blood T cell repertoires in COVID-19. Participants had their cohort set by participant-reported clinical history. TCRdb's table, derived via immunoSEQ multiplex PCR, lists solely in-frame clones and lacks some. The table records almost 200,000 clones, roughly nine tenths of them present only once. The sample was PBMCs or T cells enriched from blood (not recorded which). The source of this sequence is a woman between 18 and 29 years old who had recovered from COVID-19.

In DNA form, the CDR3 reads TGTGCCAGCAATACCGGGATAATGGCCTCACCCCTCCACTTT. Its protein is CASNTGIMASPLHF. V gene TRBV28 combines with J gene TRBJ1-6; no clear D. The germline CDR1 and CDR2 sequences are MDHEN and SYDVKM. Trimming left V 7 bases short and J 10 bases short, with 17 bases between. The CDR3 is made up of 14 amino acids.